This TCR beta chain was recovered during a study of shared clonotypes between healthy human individuals. TCRdb keeps only in-frame clones here, not all; method: immunoSEQ multiplex PCR. The data contain 1.4 million or so clones, approximately 98.5% of them singletons. Partitioning of CD4+ cells yielded a CD45RA+ naive subset and a CD45RA-negative memory subset. The TCR originated in a man under 40 in good health. The specimen sequenced was naive CD4+ T cells sorted from blood. Stated subset: CD45RA+ positively selected.

CDR3 protein: CASSTDRAIHGYTF. Here the CDR3 DNA reads TGTGCCAGTAGCACGGACAGGGCCATACATGGCTACACCTTC. V usage is TRBV19 and J usage is TRBJ1-2; 8 bases match TRBD1. The CDR3 runs 14 residues. V shed 6 bases, J shed 6 bases, and the junction held 9 bases outside the gene matches. Germline V gene data show CDR1 as LNHDA and CDR2 as SQIVND (reference sequence).